This T cell receptor beta chain comes out of a study of blood T cell repertoires in COVID-19 (dated by TCRdb to between 2020 and 2021). A note on the overall study: The collaborator samples originated in the United States, Italy and Spain and spanned the acute and convalescent phases of COVID-19. Subjects who had been exposed to COVID-19, were actively infected with it, or had recovered from it provided the deeply sampled blood TCRbeta repertoires that made up the dataset. A freely available public database, intended as a resource for researchers studying the immune response to SARS-CoV-2, is where the repertoires were released. The prospective study material was composed of cDNA or gDNA derived from T cells, B-cell-depleted T cells, or PBMCs. Nearly every sample came with metadata listing a de-identified subject ID, COVID-19 status, age in years and sex. Where available, HLA class I and class II types were obtained from metadata supplied by the sample provider rather than from assay-based typing. The samples were drawn from the first 160 participants of the ongoing ImmuneRACE study and from over a thousand subjects provided by 6 global collaborators.

TCRbeta CDR3 regions were amplified from genomic DNA by means of the immunoSEQ Assay, a bias-controlled multiplex PCR. From the authors' description of their analysis: Nucleated cell counts per sample were estimated from amplification of reference gene primers within the assay. To quantify the absolute abundance of each unique TCRbeta CDR3 rearrangement, sequence reads were collapsed and filtered. For each sample, productive Simpson clonality was calculated by taking the square root of Simpson's diversity index across productive rearrangements. This is the immuneACCESS table as TCRdb keeps it, with only in-frame sequences that have V and J called. A part of the clones is gone; compared with another copy, unresolved V genes explain less than half, and the rest is unexplained. V and J calls and clone size are copied from that table; D and trimming were computed from the DNA. The table for this sample lists around 110,000 clones; roughly 78% of them were counted only once. The biggest ten clones account for approximately 16% of the sample.

The study at large found these results: How much clinical and demographic metadata was included differed by source and by participant, and the metadata was provided uncurated.

This clone was detected a few times. The antigen it binds to is not known. No qualities accompany the bases; no much larger clone lies one base away. Collaborating institutions collected whole blood in K2EDTA tubes following their own protocols. Collaborator samples were shipped for TCRbeta analysis as frozen whole blood, isolated PBMCs, or DNA extracted from either sample type. CDR1 and CDR2, per the germline V gene (reference sequence), are SEHNR and FQNEAQ. V and J are truncated by 4 bases and 4 bases respectively, leaving an intervening sequence of 10 bases. The CDR3 numbers 13 residues from cysteine through phenylalanine. Of all the DNA, just the CDR3 is kept, 39 bases in frame from base 1.

The sequencing sample was made of peripheral blood. Here the chain combines TRBV7-9 and TRBJ1-2; the D gene is possibly TRBD1, with 6 bases matching. This TCR came from a man in his 60s with active or convalescent COVID-19. The CDR3 region: CASSWRGGYGYTF. In nucleotide form, the sequence is TGTGCCAGCAGCTGGCGAGGGGGCTATGGCTACACCTTC. Supplemented by the reference TRBV7-9 and TRBJ1-2 proteins around the CDR3, the complete variable domain is DTGVSQNPRHKITKRGQNVTFRCDPISEHNRLYWYRQTLGQGPEFLTYFQNEAQLEKSRLLSDRFSAERPKGSFSTLEIQRTEQGDSAMYLCASSWRGGYGYTFGSGTRLTVV.